The 23 T cell receptor beta chains below all came from one sample that was sequenced in a study of cytomegalovirus exposure and HLA in healthy donors. PCR was performed using 60 Vbeta and 13 Jbeta primers. Some clones are missing from TCRdb's copy, which holds only in-frame ones; the method was immunoSEQ multiplex PCR. The sample yields around 180,000 clones, about 88% seen once. Sequencing used PBMCs. The source of these receptors is a girl under two years old in good health and CMV-seronegative.

This clone showed up just once. The chain uses TRBV4-3 and TRBJ2-3; maybe TRBD2 (5 bases). This CDR3 is 15 amino acids long. CDR1 is LGHNA and CDR2 is YSLEER in the germline V gene. Trimming cost V 5 bases and J 0 bases, with 12 bases left between them. The CDR3 sequence: CASSDSDTSTDTQYF. The CDR3 DNA reads TGCGCCAGCAGCGATAGCGACACTAGCACAGATACGCAGTATTTT.

The genes are TRBV2 and TRBJ1-1, with TRBD1 identical over 8 bases. The germline CDR1 and CDR2 sequences are SNHLY and FYNNEI. The CDR3 covers 15 residues. Germline trimming cut 6 bases from V and 3 bases from J; bases unmatched to any gene: 9. The chain's CDR3 is CASRAQGAKDTEAFF. The CDR3 DNA reads as TGTGCCAGCAGAGCCCAGGGGGCGAAGGACACTGAAGCTTTCTTT.

The rearrangement links TRBV19 to TRBJ1-5; 7 bases align to TRBD1. Trimming removed 1 base from V and 2 bases from J; junction bases left unmatched: 11. The CDR3 loop spans 18 amino acids. Germline CDR1 reads LNHDA; CDR2 reads SQIVND (reference sequence). The CDR3 protein is CASSIVRGDEGRNQPQHF. In nucleotides, the CDR3 is TGTGCCAGTAGTATAGTCAGGGGGGACGAAGGGCGCAATCAGCCCCAGCATTTT.

As to this clone: Other DNA sequences in this sample translate to the same CDR3. The chain carries TRBV6-1 and TRBJ1-4; possibly TRBD1 for D (5 bases). Germline V gene sequence: CDR1 MNHNS, CDR2 SASEGT. Trimming stripped 3 bases from V and 8 bases from J, with 13 bases between. The CDR3 is 14 amino acids. CDR3 protein: CASSDGGVSEKLFF. The CDR3 DNA reads TGTGCCAGCAGTGACGGGGGGGTTTCAGAAAAACTGTTTTTT.

V usage is TRBV9 and J usage is TRBJ1-2; 7 bases line up with TRBD1. Germline assignment: CDR1 SGDLS and CDR2 YYNGEE. The CDR3 sequence is 14 residues long. V dropped 3 bases and J dropped 5; count of bases not matched to a gene: 7. CDR3: CASSEGGLDYGYTF. In DNA, the CDR3 is TGTGCCAGCAGCGAAGGGGGCCTCGATTATGGCTACACCTTC.

This chain links TRBV30 with TRBJ1-3; 8 bases match TRBD1. This CDR3 has 14 amino acids. Germline V gene data show CDR1 as GTSNPN and CDR2 as SVGIG (reference sequence). V lost 3 bases and J lost 4; bases outside the gene matches: 5. The CDR3 here is CAWRGGQAGNTIYF. CDR3 nucleotide sequence: TGTGCCTGGAGGGGGGGACAGGCCGGAAACACCATATATTTT.

This clone was seen just once. The chain links TRBV4-1 to TRBJ2-7; 12 positions match TRBD2. J was trimmed by 0 bases and V by 1 base; bases with no gene match: 10. Germline V gene lookup returns CDR1 MGHRA and CDR2 YSYEKL. This CDR3 contains 19 residues. This CDR3 reads CASSQVGGTSGFLSYEQYF. CDR3 nucleotides: TGCGCCAGCAGCCAAGTGGGAGGGACTAGCGGGTTCCTCTCCTACGAGCAGTACTTC.

The chain recombines TRBV7-2 with TRBJ2-7, with TRBD2 matching over 10 bases. The CDR3 consists of 14 residues. Per germline, CDR1 SGHTA and CDR2 FQGNSA. J gave up 4 bases and V 3 bases, and 3 bases lay outside the gene matches. The CDR3 region has the DNA TGTGCCAGCAGCTTTCTAGCGGGGGTGTACGAGCAGTACTTC. Protein product: CASSFLAGVYEQYF.

This chain connects TRBV29-1 to TRBJ1-1; possibly TRBD1 for D (6 bases). The CDR3 is made up of 14 amino acids. Germline loops: CDR1 SQVTM, CDR2 ANQGSEA. The V end was cut by 4 bases, the J end by 2 bases, with 14 bases between. The CDR3 is CSVAALTGNTEAFF. CDR3 DNA: TGCAGCGTTGCCGCCTTGACAGGAAACACTGAAGCTTTCTTT.

The V and J genes are TRBV5-1 and TRBJ1-1, with D hard to call. Between the trimmed V and J ends, which lost 0 bases and 4 bases, there was a span of 10 bases. The CDR3 loop spans 14 amino acids. Germline loops: CDR1 SGHRS, CDR2 YFSETQ. The CDR3 DNA reads as TGCGCCAGCAGCTTGGCACGTACTCCCACTGAAGCTTTCTTT. Its translation: CASSLARTPTEAFF.

V usage is TRBV6-5 and J usage is TRBJ1-5; 8 nucleotides agree with TRBD1. With V trimmed by 6 bases and J by 2 bases, 6 bases remained unmatched. The CDR3 length is 15 residues. Looked up from germline, CDR1 is MNHEY and CDR2 is SVGAGI. CDR3 sequence reads: CASSPTGGGNQPQHF. The CDR3 DNA reads TGTGCCAGCAGCCCCACAGGGGGTGGCAATCAGCCCCAGCATTTT.

The V and J genes are TRBV27 and TRBJ2-7; weak D call: TRBD1 (6 bases). Germline V gene lookup returns CDR1 MNHEY and CDR2 SMNVEV (reference sequence). The CDR3 totals 14 residues. V lost 8 bases, J lost 3 bases, and 17 bases lay in between. CDR3 residues: CASSSGQQHYEQYF. The CDR3 DNA sequence: TGTGCCAGCTCCTCCGGACAGCAACACTACGAGCAGTACTTC.

The chain combines TRBV2 with TRBJ2-4; 10 bases are a match to TRBD2. The CDR3 has 18 residues. The germline V gene encodes CDR1 SNHLY and CDR2 FYNNEI. J lost 6 bases, V lost 7 bases, and 18 bases had no gene match. CDR3 DNA: TGTGCCAGCAATTCCCTAGCGGGAGATTTCAGGAGGGGAAACATTCAGTACTTC. It codes for CASNSLAGDFRRGNIQYF.

The CDR3 protein is CASSPTSGTYEQFF. The CDR3 DNA reads TGCGCCAGCAGCCCGACTAGCGGGACCTATGAGCAGTTCTTC. This chain joins TRBV5-1 and TRBJ2-1; 11 bases fit TRBD2. The CDR3 totals 14 residues. Germline assignment: CDR1 SGHRS and CDR2 YFSETQ. J gave up 8 bases and V 4 bases, and 5 bases lay outside the gene matches.

This chain uses TRBV7-8 with TRBJ1-3, with TRBD1 as a possible D gene (6 bases). V lost 6 bases, J lost 4 bases, and 13 bases lay in between. CDR1 and CDR2 from the germline V gene are SGHVS and FQNEAQ. This CDR3 is 14 amino acids long. This CDR3 is CASRMGARGNTIYF. DNA for the CDR3: TGTGCCAGCAGGATGGGGGCGAGAGGAAACACCATATATTTT.

The chain links TRBV9 to TRBJ2-1; 9 bases match TRBD2. CDR3 length equals 18 residues. V was clipped by 0 bases and J by 5 bases; unmatched bases: 12. CDR1 and CDR2 from the germline V gene are SGDLS and YYNGEE. In DNA form, the CDR3 reads TGTGCCAGCAGCGTAGGAATTCGAGCGGGGGGCCCACACAATGAGCAGTTCTTC. It specifies CASSVGIRAGGPHNEQFF. Complete variable domain (other parts from reference TRBV9 and TRBJ2-1): DSGVTQTPKHLITATGQRVTLRCSPRSGDLSVYWYQQSLDQGLQFLIQYYNGEERAKGNILERFSAQQFPDLHSELNLSSLELGDSALYFCASSVGIRAGGPHNEQFFGPGTRLTVL.

This clone was counted a single time. V gene TRBV30 combines with J gene TRBJ1-1; 8 bases fit TRBD1. V gave up 5 bases and J gave up 1 base; unmatched junction bases: 3. There are 13 residues in the CDR3. Germline assignment: CDR1 GTSNPN and CDR2 SVGIG (reference sequence). CDR3 in amino acids: CAWEGQANTEAFF. DNA for the CDR3: TGTGCCTGGGAGGGACAGGCGAACACTGAAGCTTTCTTT.

The chain uses TRBV6-5 and TRBJ2-7, with D possibly being TRBD1 (5 bases). Per the germline V gene, CDR1 is MNHEY and CDR2 is SVGAGI. The V end lost 7 bases, the J end lost 0 bases, and 13 bases lay between the germline ends. CDR3 length: 14 residues. The CDR3 region is CASKGGHLSYEQYF. CDR3 coding DNA: TGTGCCAGCAAGGGCGGACACCTCTCCTACGAGCAGTACTTC.

The chain combines TRBV11-1 with TRBJ2-7, with 7 positions matching TRBD2. The germline CDR1 and CDR2 sequences are SGHAT and FQDESV (reference sequence). Germline trimming cut 6 bases from V and 0 bases from J; bases unmatched to any gene: 14. CDR3 size: 17 residues. The CDR3: CASSQPRSGESSYEQYF. In DNA form, the CDR3 reads TGTGCCAGCAGTCAACCGAGAAGCGGGGAGAGCTCCTACGAGCAGTACTTC.

CDR3 sequence (DNA): TGTGCCAGCAGCTTACGAGGGAACACTGAAGCTTTCTTT. It is translated as CASSLRGNTEAFF. The chain is built from TRBV11-3 and TRBJ1-1; D is unresolved. Germline-derived CDR1 and CDR2 are SGHNT and YENEEA. V dropped 2 bases and J dropped 1 base, with 5 bases sitting between them. CDR3 size: 13 residues.

CDR3 bases: TGTGCCAGCAGCCCGGGACAGTTTAATTCACCCCTCCACTTT. This translates into CASSPGQFNSPLHF. This chain joins TRBV7-9 and TRBJ1-6, with 7 bases lining up with TRBD1. J was trimmed by 6 bases and V by 5 bases; bases with no gene match: 4. CDR1 and CDR2 (germline): SEHNR, FQNEAQ (reference sequence). The length of the CDR3 is 14 residues.

The rearrangement links TRBV5-1 to TRBJ2-7, with D possibly TRBD1 on 6 matching bases. Trimming removed 0 bases at V and 1 base at J, with 11 bases between. Looked up from germline, CDR1 is SGHRS and CDR2 is YFSETQ. CDR3 length equals 15 residues. CDR3 nucleotide sequence: TGCGCCAGCAGCTTGGCGGCAGGGGAATCCTACGAGCAGTACTTC. It encodes CASSLAAGESYEQYF.

This chain connects TRBV6-5 to TRBJ1-2, with D perhaps TRBD1 (6 bases). Per the germline V gene, CDR1 is MNHEY and CDR2 is SVGAGI. The length of the CDR3 is 15 residues. V dropped 2 bases and J dropped 0 bases, with 10 bases sitting between them. The DNA for the CDR3 is TGTGCCAGCAGTTACGGTACAGGGACTAACTATGGCTACACCTTC. It translates to CASSYGTGTNYGYTF.